Below, 5 T cell receptor beta chains from the same sample are listed, as sequenced in a study of CD8+CD57+ T cells in acquired aplastic anemia. Template material for TCR beta VDJ and CDR3 profiling consisted of genomic DNA. TCRdb redid the calling of the reads with MiXCR, one entry per CDR3 protein. Altogether hundreds of thousands of distinct CDR3 sequences are present, around 68% being singletons, with the ten largest covering 3% to 4.5%. The specimen sequenced was sorted CD4+, CD8+, or CD8+CD57+ T cells (not recorded which) from PBMCs. The receptors originated from a human donor in good health, serving as a control.

A remark on this clonotype: Compared with germline, one end of the junction differs, possibly owing to a read error. This rearrangement joins TRBV4-1 to TRBJ2-7; TRBD1 aligns across 10 bases. CDR1 is MGHRA and CDR2 is YSYEKL in the germline V gene. The CDR3 runs to 13 residues. Here the CDR3 DNA reads TGCGCCAGCAGACCGGACAGGGGGAACGAGCGGTACTTC. Protein product: CASRPDRGNERYF.

The chain links TRBV11-2 to TRBJ1-5; 10 nucleotides agree with TRBD1. The germline CDR1 and CDR2 sequences are SGHAT and FQNNGV. Germline trimming cut 4 bases from V and 5 bases from J; bases unmatched to any gene: 2. The CDR3 has 14 residues. The CDR3 DNA is TGTGCCAGCAGCTGGGACAGGGGCGATCAGCCCCAGCATTTT. Protein: CASSWDRGDQPQHF.

The V gene is TRBV11-2, the J gene TRBJ1-5; D is possibly TRBD1 (5 bases). V dropped 5 bases and J dropped 11 bases, with 13 bases sitting between them. Germline V CDR1 and CDR2: SGHAT, FQNNGV. The CDR3 length is 12 residues. CDR3 sequence (DNA): TGTGCCAGCAGCGTAGCAGGGTTCACCCAGCATTTT. Amino acids: CASSVAGFTQHF.

Details on this clonotype: The conserved phenylalanine or tryptophan normally closing the CDR3 is absent here, so this likely arose from a read error. J is TRBJ2-5 and V is TRBV7-9, with D perhaps matching TRBD2 (6 bases). In germline, CDR1 is SEHNR, CDR2 FQNEAQ (reference sequence). This CDR3 contains 12 residues. The CDR3 loop is CASGWFRGTQYY. Written as DNA, the CDR3 is TGTGCTAGCGGTTGGTTCCGGGGGACCCAGTACTAC.

Many counts were recorded for this clonotype. The CDR3 spells CASSSGPQGLYGYTF. Here the CDR3 DNA reads TGTGCCAGCAGCTCCGGGCCTCAGGGGCTTTATGGCTACACCTTC. The chain carries TRBV7-2 and TRBJ1-2, with a weak D call TRBD1 (6 bases). Trimming took off 4 bases at V and 5 bases at J, with 17 bases between the two ends. Germline CDR1 SGHTA, CDR2 FQGNSA. The CDR3 runs 15 residues.